This T cell receptor beta chain was recovered during a study of shared clonotypes between healthy human individuals. At the level of the study: Three CD4 naive, three CD4 memory, two CD8 naive and one CD8 memory plate were used per donor. Broader study findings: Compared with clonotypes that all four donors shared, non-shared clonotypes had lower generation probabilities.

A word on this clone: Its specificity is not known.

Sequencing was performed with immunoSEQ multiplex PCR; in TCRdb, only in-frame clones are kept and a portion is missing. The profile shows a few million clones, more than 90% of them singletons. This CDR3 is built from 13 residues. V was pared by 7 bases and J by 6 bases, with 13 bases between. Germline CDR1 SNHLY, CDR2 FYNNEI. The genes are TRBV2 and TRBJ1-5; D is unclear. This TCR was sampled from a man aged 18 to 35 in good health. Source material: naive CD4+ T cells sorted from blood. Subset here: CD45RA+ positively selected. Here the CDR3 DNA reads TGTGCCAGCAATCGAGGGTCACGTCAGCCCCAGCATTTT. Translating it yields CASNRGSRQPQHF.